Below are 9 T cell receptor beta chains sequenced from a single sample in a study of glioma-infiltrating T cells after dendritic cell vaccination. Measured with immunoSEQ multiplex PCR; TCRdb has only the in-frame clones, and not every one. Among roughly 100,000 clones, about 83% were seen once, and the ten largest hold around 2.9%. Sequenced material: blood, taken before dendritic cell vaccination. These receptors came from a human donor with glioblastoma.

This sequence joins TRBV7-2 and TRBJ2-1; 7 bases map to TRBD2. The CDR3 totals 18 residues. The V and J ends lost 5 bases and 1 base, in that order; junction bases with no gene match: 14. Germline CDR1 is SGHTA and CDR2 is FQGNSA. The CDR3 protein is CASSKSTLGGSSYNEQFF. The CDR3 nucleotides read TGTGCCAGCAGCAAATCCACCCTCGGCGGGAGTTCCTACAATGAGCAGTTCTTC.

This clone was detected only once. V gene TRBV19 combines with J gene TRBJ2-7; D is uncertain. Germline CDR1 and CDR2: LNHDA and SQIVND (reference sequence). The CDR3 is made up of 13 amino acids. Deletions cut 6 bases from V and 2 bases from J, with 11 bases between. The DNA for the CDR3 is TGTGCCAGTAGCGCGCGTAGCCCCTACGAGCAGTACTTC. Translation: CASSARSPYEQYF.

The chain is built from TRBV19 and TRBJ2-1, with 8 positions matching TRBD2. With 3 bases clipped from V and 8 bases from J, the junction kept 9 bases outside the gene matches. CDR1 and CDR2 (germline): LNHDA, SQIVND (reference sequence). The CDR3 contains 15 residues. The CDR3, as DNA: TGTGCCAGTAGTATGAGCCGGGAGGGCCCGGATGAGCAGTTCTTC. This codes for CASSMSREGPDEQFF.

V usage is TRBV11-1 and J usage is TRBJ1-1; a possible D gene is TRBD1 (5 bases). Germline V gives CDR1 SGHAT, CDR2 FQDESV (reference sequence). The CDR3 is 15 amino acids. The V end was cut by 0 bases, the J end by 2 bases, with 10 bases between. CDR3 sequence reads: CASSLAGAFNTEAFF. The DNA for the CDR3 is TGTGCCAGCAGCTTAGCTGGGGCCTTTAACACTGAAGCTTTCTTT.

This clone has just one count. The CDR3 region is CAWSEISGTEQFF. Here the CDR3 DNA reads TGTGCCTGGAGTGAGATTAGCGGGACTGAGCAGTTCTTC. The gene calls are TRBV30 and TRBJ2-1; 8 positions agree with TRBD2. The CDR3 is made up of 13 amino acids. V lost 1 base, J lost 9 bases, and 5 bases stayed unmatched. The germline V gene encodes CDR1 GTSNPN and CDR2 SVGIG (reference sequence).

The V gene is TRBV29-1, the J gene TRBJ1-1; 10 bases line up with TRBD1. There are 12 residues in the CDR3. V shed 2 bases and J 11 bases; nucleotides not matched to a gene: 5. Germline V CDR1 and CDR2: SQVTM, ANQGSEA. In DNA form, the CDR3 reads TGCAGCGTTGAACCGGGACAGGGGCGGGCTTTCTTT. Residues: CSVEPGQGRAFF.

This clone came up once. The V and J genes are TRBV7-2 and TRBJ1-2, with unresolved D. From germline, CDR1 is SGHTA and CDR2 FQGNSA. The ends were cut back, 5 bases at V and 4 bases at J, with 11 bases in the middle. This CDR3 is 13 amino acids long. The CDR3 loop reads CASSPYGIYGYTF. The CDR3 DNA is TGTGCCAGCAGCCCTTACGGTATCTATGGCTACACCTTC.

The DNA of the CDR3 is TGCGCCAGCAGCTTGGCCAGGAACGAGCAGTACTTC. This gives the protein CASSLARNEQYF. This chain connects TRBV5-1 to TRBJ2-7; D uncertain. Germline CDR1 reads SGHRS; CDR2 reads YFSETQ. The length of the CDR3 is 12 residues. V was clipped by 0 bases and J by 5 bases, with 6 bases between them.

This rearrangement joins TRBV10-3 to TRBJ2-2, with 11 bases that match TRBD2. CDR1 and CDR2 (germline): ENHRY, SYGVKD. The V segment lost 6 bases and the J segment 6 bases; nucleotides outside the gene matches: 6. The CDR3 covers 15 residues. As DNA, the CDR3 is TGTGCCATCAGCCAACTAGCGGGAGTCGCCGGGGAGCTGTTTTTT. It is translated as CAISQLAGVAGELFF.